The 20 T cell receptor beta chains in this list originate from one sample, sequenced in a study of response to subunit inactivated influenza vaccine (dated by TCRdb to between 2018 and 2020). Library creation used RT-PCR. The sequencer was an Illumina HiSeq 2500. Clones were called with MiXCR by TCRdb after fastp trimmed the public reads at Q25, and only in-frame beta chains were retained. For every CDR3 protein sequence, its rows merge into one entry that carries the most common genes and DNA. This sample lists about 800,000 distinct CDR3 sequences; 21% were detected once. The ten largest clones capture about a tenth of the sample. The sample here was PBMCs from blood, taken 5 days after vaccination. These receptors were obtained from a middle-aged man who received an inactivated influenza vaccine. Donor details come from another sample of the same person, matched by shared clones.

This clonotype was seen a few times. V usage is TRBV5-5 and J usage is TRBJ2-5; a weak D match, TRBD1 (5 bases). CDR1 is SGHKS, CDR2 YYEKEE, per germline (reference sequence). The CDR3 is 15 residues long. Trimming shortened V by 4 bases and J by 5 bases, and 18 bases separated the two germline ends. The CDR3 loop is CASSPWGGPEETQYF. CDR3 in DNA: TGTGCCAGCAGCCCCTGGGGCGGACCTGAGGAGACCCAGTACTTC. The full variable domain, with the rest looked up from reference TRBV5-5 and TRBJ2-5, is DAGVTQSPTHLIKTRGQQVTLRCSPISGHKSVSWYQQVLGQGPQFIFQYYEKEERGRGNFPDRFSARQFPNYSSELNVNALLLGDSALYLCASSPWGGPEETQYFGPGTRLLVL.

The chain combines TRBV29-1 with TRBJ2-1; 8 bases align to TRBD1. Unmatched junction bases numbered 9, after V lost 6 bases and J lost 2 bases. CDR1 is SQVTM and CDR2 is ANQGSEA in the germline V gene. This CDR3 is 15 amino acids long. The CDR3 protein is CSVAGGQGPYNEQFF. The CDR3 region has the DNA TGCAGCGTGGCGGGTGGACAGGGCCCCTACAATGAGCAGTTCTTC.

The sample holds a few counts of this clonotype. V gene TRBV5-1 combines with J gene TRBJ1-1, with a tentative D call TRBD1 (5 bases). The CDR3 loop spans 17 amino acids. V was clipped by 1 base and J by 4 bases, with 20 bases between them. CDR1 and CDR2 from the germline V gene are SGHRS and YFSETQ. CDR3 nucleotides: TGCGCCAGCAGCTTGTGGGGGGACGCCTCCATAGGCACTGAAGCTTTCTTT. It codes for CASSLWGDASIGTEAFF.

This CDR3 reads CASSHRPTVNIQYF. As DNA, the CDR3 is TGCGCCAGCAGTCATCGTCCAACCGTAAACATTCAGTACTTC. The chain links TRBV23-1 to TRBJ2-4, with D unclear. TRBV23-1 is labeled an ORF, and its function is uncertain. The ends were cut back, 3 bases at V and 6 bases at J, with 12 bases in the middle. The CDR3 extends over 14 amino acids.

This clonotype was seen a handful of times. V and J are TRBV19 and TRBJ2-2; TRBD2 aligns across 11 bases. This CDR3 region has 16 residues. CDR1 and CDR2 from the germline V gene are LNHDA and SQIVND (reference sequence). Trimming took 6 bases from V and 4 from J; bases not matched to a gene: 7. CDR3 nucleotides: TGTGCCAGTAGCCCAAGACTAGCGGGACCCACCGGGGAGCTGTTTTTT. Protein: CASSPRLAGPTGELFF.

This clonotype was counted ten times or more. The chain couples TRBV12-3 or TRBV12-4 to TRBJ1-2; no reliable D call. Trimming pared 6 bases from V and 2 bases from J, leaving 10 bases between. The CDR3 sequence is 13 residues long. This CDR3 reads CASSLGKNYGYTF. The CDR3 region has the DNA TGTGCCAGCAGCCTCGGGAAAAACTATGGCTACACCTTC.

V and J are TRBV25-1 and TRBJ2-1, with 7 bases identical to TRBD2. The J segment lost 6 bases and the V segment lost 8 bases, leaving 7 bases of the junction unmatched. Looked up from germline, CDR1 is MGHDK and CDR2 is SYGVNS. This CDR3 spans 13 amino acids. The CDR3 bases are TGTGCCAGCTCCCGAAGGACTAGCAATGAGCAGTTCTTC. Translating it yields CASSRRTSNEQFF.

This clonotype was seen ten or more times. CDR3 sequence (DNA): TGTGCCACCAGTGACCCCGGTGGGTTGGGCACAGATACGCAGTATTTT. This gives the protein CATSDPGGLGTDTQYF. The chain uses TRBV24-1 and TRBJ2-3; D unclear. V lost 4 bases and J 1 base, leaving 14 bases between the germline ends. CDR3 size: 16 residues. Germline V gene sequence: CDR1 KGHDR, CDR2 SFDVKD.

This clonotype was seen a few times. The chain joins TRBV4-2 to TRBJ2-1, with D possibly being TRBD1 or TRBD2 (6 bases each). The CDR3 spans 16 residues. V was cut by 4 bases and J by 7 bases, with 20 bases left in between. Germline CDR1 is LGHNA and CDR2 is YNFKEQ. The CDR3 region is CASSLEEGGLRNEQFF. DNA of the CDR3: TGTGCCAGCAGCCTAGAAGAAGGGGGGCTGAGAAATGAGCAGTTCTTC.

This sequence joins TRBV12-3 or TRBV12-4 and TRBJ2-2; D call uncertain. Trimming took 5 bases from V and 6 from J, leaving 13 bases between them. The CDR3 totals 14 residues. The CDR3 DNA follows: TGTGCCAGCAGTCCTGCAGGCGTGGCCGGGGAGCTGTTTTTT. It is translated as CASSPAGVAGELFF.

This clonotype was picked up a small number of times. This chain joins TRBV6-1 and TRBJ1-5; D gene uncertain. V was pared by 6 bases and J by 0 bases, with 12 bases between. Germline V lookup: CDR1 MNHNS, CDR2 SASEGT. The CDR3 is made up of 15 amino acids. Written as DNA, the CDR3 is TGTGCCAGCAGCCCTAACCGACATAGCAATCAGCCCCAGCATTTT. It translates to CASSPNRHSNQPQHF.

In the case of this clonotype: One end of the junction varies from germline; a read error may be responsible. V gene TRBV4-3 combines with J gene TRBJ2-7; D unresolved. The CDR3 runs to 19 residues. Germline V gene sequence: CDR1 LGHNA, CDR2 YSLEER. The CDR3 sequence is CASSQVFPGQAQSSYELYF. CDR3 nucleotides: TGCGCCAGCAGCCAAGTATTTCCTGGCCAAGCGCAAAGCTCCTACGAGCTGTACTTC.

This clonotype has just a few counts. The rearrangement links TRBV5-1 to TRBJ2-1; D is unclear. Looked up from germline, CDR1 is SGHRS and CDR2 is YFSETQ. Between the trimmed V and J ends, which lost 5 bases and 10 bases, there was a span of 16 bases. The CDR3 covers 13 residues. CDR3 nucleotides: TGCGCCAGCAGTCCCGGGTCCAGGCGAGAGCAGTTCTTC. Its protein product is CASSPGSRREQFF.

The J gene is TRBJ2-7, the V gene TRBV3-1; a possible D gene is TRBD1 (5 bases). CDR3 length: 13 residues. V lost 4 bases to trimming and J lost 4 bases, with 11 bases between them. Per the germline V gene, CDR1 is LGHDT and CDR2 is YNNKEL (reference sequence). For the CDR3, the DNA is TGTGCCAGCAGCCGAACCAACAGGTACGAGCAGTACTTC. It yields the protein CASSRTNRYEQYF.

This clonotype was observed many times. V gene TRBV6-1 combines with J gene TRBJ2-2; 7 bases line up with TRBD2. Unmatched junction bases numbered 11, after V lost 6 bases and J lost 7 bases. Germline V gives CDR1 MNHNS, CDR2 SASEGT. The CDR3 runs 15 residues. CDR3 DNA sequence: TGTGCCAGCAGATGGGCAGCGGGATCGAACGGGGAGCTGTTTTTT. Translating it yields CASRWAAGSNGELFF.

The V call is TRBV27, the J call TRBJ2-7; D is possibly TRBD1 or TRBD2 (5 bases each). The ends were cut back, 8 bases at V and 3 bases at J, with 11 bases in the middle. CDR3 size: 12 residues. CDR1 is MNHEY, CDR2 SMNVEV, per germline (reference sequence). CDR3 nucleotide sequence: TGTGCCAGCCGAGGGGTAAGCTACGAGCAGTACTTC. Protein: CASRGVSYEQYF.

This clonotype appeared a few times. V gene TRBV27 combines with J gene TRBJ2-7, with unresolved D. The CDR3 is made up of 15 amino acids. V lost 0 bases and J 2 bases, leaving 11 bases between the germline ends. Germline CDR1 MNHEY, CDR2 SMNVEV (reference sequence). The CDR3 loop reads CASSLSDKAPYEQYF. CDR3 nucleotide sequence: TGTGCCAGCAGTTTATCTGACAAGGCACCCTACGAGCAGTACTTC.

There are many counts of this clonotype. The V gene is TRBV12-3 or TRBV12-4, the J gene TRBJ1-6; D gene unclear. CDR3 length equals 14 residues. V gave up 3 bases and J gave up 6 bases, with 9 bases separating them. CDR3 DNA: TGTGCCAGCAGTTTCGAGGGCGGTAATTCACCCCTCCACTTT. Protein: CASSFEGGNSPLHF.

This clonotype appeared a few times. The chain uses TRBV10-3 and TRBJ2-7, with 11 bases lining up with TRBD1. Germline trimming cut 5 bases from V and 5 bases from J; bases unmatched to any gene: 5. The CDR3 is made up of 14 amino acids. Germline CDR1 and CDR2: ENHRY and SYGVKD. This CDR3 reads CAISTRTGGNEQYF. CDR3 nucleotides: TGTGCCATCAGTACCCGGACAGGGGGCAACGAGCAGTACTTC.

This sequence joins TRBV18 and TRBJ2-7; perhaps TRBD2 as D (5 bases). Germline V gene lookup returns CDR1 KGHSH and CDR2 LQKENI. CDR3 size: 16 residues. The ends were cut back, 3 bases at V and 1 base at J, with 16 bases in the middle. CDR3 sequence reads: CASSPLPGITSYEQYF. CDR3 sequence (DNA): TGTGCCAGCTCACCGCTGCCCGGGATAACTTCCTACGAGCAGTACTTC.